This TCR beta chain was profiled in a study of cytomegalovirus exposure and HLA in healthy donors (dated by TCRdb to 2016 to 2017). Regarding the complete study: An earlier analysis of approximately 640 of the donors reported 250 to 300 Gb of sequence data and 120 million or so unique TCR beta sequences from roughly 200 million T cells. An early release covering more than 500 HLA-typed donors comprised about 320 gigabases of sequencing data and about 90 million unique TCR sequences. Of the roughly 410 genotyped donors, roughly 80% were placed in the genetic ancestry cluster associated with self-reported Caucasian donors. The study aimed to test whether cataloging public T cell receptors could reveal signatures of past pathogen exposure. The study used immunosequencing to profile the T cell repertoires of approximately 630 subjects and linked those repertoires to cytomegalovirus serostatus. In addition to the first cohort of 650 to 750 subjects, a separate validation cohort of approximately 130 different subjects was used. The study combined high-throughput TCR immunosequencing, statistical association of individual TCRs with disease status, and machine learning to predict cytomegalovirus infection status. To study patterns of TCR occurrence, a later analysis re-analyzed previously published TCR beta repertoires from just over 650 donors and added high-resolution HLA genotyping. Rather than drawing on any new phenotypic data, the later analysis identified candidate immune exposures from TCR beta sequences and the way those sequences occurred across donors. An earlier analysis of roughly 600 of the donors used high-throughput TCR beta sequencing to judge whether each TCR beta V gene segment behaved as functional or pseudogenic. Donor age, sex, ethnicity and CMV serostatus were compiled alongside the repertoire data. In a later genetic analysis, genome-wide SNP genotypes for about 65% of the 666 donors were used, and that subset was treated as a discovery cohort. All discovery cohort repertoires had been generated using a single sequencing platform. Class I and class II HLA loci were covered by the typing at four-digit resolution. Typing coverage varied by locus: about 629-640 donors for A, B, C, DRB1 and DQB1; roughly 510 for DQA1; 600 to 610 for DPA1; fewer than 480 for DPB1. Because of strong linkage in the cohort, four to six DR-DQ haplotypes were treated as single units for association and clustering. Among roughly 400 genotyped donors of the cohort, an average of approximately 240,000 unique TCR beta nucleotide sequences was sequenced per donor, of which about 19% were non-productive.

In total, roughly 710 healthy bone marrow donors made up the cohort. All cohort members were sampled while nominally healthy, although unrecorded immune exposures were likely present. The donor tested CMV seronegative and was one of the 352 seronegative cohort members. A peripheral blood sample was collected from each donor, and TCR beta sequencing was performed on peripheral blood mononuclear cells. Genomic DNA extraction from the blood cell samples was performed with the Qiagen DNeasy Blood Extraction Kit. Preparation of the library involved the immunoSEQ multiplex PCR assay. For the multiplex PCR, a mixture combining 60 forward primers for TCR Vbeta segments and 13 reverse primers for TCR Jbeta segments was used. The CDR3 region of rearranged TCR beta genes was amplified from genomic DNA with a multiplex PCR assay. The Illumina HiSeq System was used to sequence the amplified TCR beta libraries as 87-base-pair reads. Per the source publication's procedure: Across the 700 or so repertoires, a later analysis counted some 80 million unique TCR beta chains, around 10 million of which were shared by at least two donors. A nearest-neighbor algorithm error-corrected the raw reads and collapsed the reads into unique sequences, merging closely related sequences to remove PCR and sequencing errors. To assign V, D and J gene segments, CDR3 sequences were aligned to IMGT reference sequences. For a sequence to be retained, a match of at least six nucleotides was required to both a V gene segment and a J gene segment. Rearrangements were classified as productive when the CDR3 lacked stop codons and remained in frame with V and J, and all other rearrangements were classified as non-productive. CDR3 was defined by IMGT convention, running from the second conserved V-encoded cysteine to the conserved J-encoded phenylalanine. The earlier analysis of around 640 of the donors excluded sequences that lacked an unambiguous match to a single V gene segment. In an earlier analysis of 587 of the donors, V segments were called functional above 56.7% productive rearrangements and were called segregating when the between-donor standard deviation exceeded 5%. A statistical classification framework was built to diagnose cytomegalovirus status from the catalog of TCR beta chain sequences. V and J gene assignment, in a later analysis, came from comparing TCR nucleotide sequences with IMGT/GENE-DB human TR gene sequences. The TCRdist pipeline was used in a later analysis to assign CDR3 sequences and most-parsimonious VDJ recombination scenarios. A later analysis defined each TCR beta chain by its CDR3 amino acid sequence plus V-gene family, and excluded reads lacking a unique V-gene family. To address suspected cross-contamination and a sequencing artifact, a later analysis removed roughly 640 highly shared, low-generation-probability nucleotide sequences. In a later analysis, a clonal expansion index for each public chain was calculated from normalized within-repertoire ranks of inferred template counts. Generation probabilities in a later analysis came from a VDJ recombination model fitted to out-of-frame rearrangements, and those results were checked against IGoR. A later analysis scored TCR-TCR, TCR-HLA and TCR-CMV co-occurrence with hypergeometric tests, applying a repertoire-size bias correction to TCR pairs. A later analysis estimated false discovery rates by permuting HLA or CMV assignments 20 times. In a later analysis, co-occurring TCRs were grouped with DBSCAN, and TCRdist sequence similarity was added when clustering was performed within HLA-allele-positive subsets. For co-occurrence clustering, repertoires with fewer than 30,000 or more than 120,000 public chains were excluded, along with five or six repertoires with anomalous nucleotide sharing. As stored in TCRdb, this immuneACCESS dataset retains in-frame rearrangements with V and J assigned. A fraction of the clones does not appear; measured against another copy, unresolved V genes explain less than half of the discrepancy, and the remainder lacks a known reason. V, J and clone size reflect that table, while D and trimming were determined from the DNA. Within this sample are about 190,000 clones, with 65% to 85% of them counted one time only. The top ten clonotypes cover 0.95% to 1.5% of the sample.

The CDR3 numbers 13 residues from cysteine through phenylalanine. Kept here is only the CDR3 DNA, which spans 39 bases and is read in frame from base 1. The germline V gene provides CDR1 SGHTA and CDR2 FQGNSA. V gives up 1 base and J gives up 8 bases, and the segment between their germline ends measures 9 bases. Turning to this clone: What this receptor recognizes is not known. Within one base of it there is no much larger clone, and no base qualities were kept.

Overall study outcomes, separate from this receptor: For the cohort, immune exposure information was limited to CMV serostatus. The classifier was reported to diagnose cytomegalovirus status with high specificity and sensitivity in both the original cohort and the validation cohort. V-gene and J-gene trimming of TCR beta chains was associated with a missense DCLRE1C variant in a later genetic analysis, and the association was replicated in an independent cohort. In a later analysis, several top co-occurrence clusters were reported to appear linked to parvovirus B19, influenza, CMV and Epstein-Barr virus. Most TCR sequences were observed very rarely across donors, whereas some public TCRs were present in many individuals. Because counts were too low, some 17 rarely observed V segments, including chromosome 9 orphons, were excluded from the earlier analysis of several hundred of the donors. Compared with equally common non-associated chains, HLA-associated TCR beta chains in a later analysis were more clonally expanded and had lower generation probabilities. Some IMGT-functional V segments, including TRBV6-2 and TRBV6-3, could not be told apart with the 87-base-pair reads, so those segments were excluded. The authors suggested that the approach could potentially be extended to other disease states and immunological phenotypes. A later analysis found that most CMV-associated TCR beta chains appeared HLA-restricted, with HLA associations seemingly driven largely by CMV exposure. Roughly uniform sequencing depth across donors was assumed in presence/absence analyses, although this assumption may not hold. In vitro tests confirmed that three of the cytomegalovirus-associated TCR beta chains recognize cytomegalovirus antigens. Only TCR beta chains were sequenced in this cohort, and the absence of alpha or paired-chain data limited detectable features. The study gave a list of some 150 TCR beta chains associated with cytomegalovirus. A later analysis associated 16,951 TCR beta sequences with specific HLA alleles at a false discovery rate of 0.05. When HLA alleles, especially DR and DQ, strongly co-occurred, attributing TCR associations to individual alleles was difficult. A later analysis found that TCR association rates varied across HLA loci, with DRB1 alleles showing the most associated TCRs and HLA-C alleles the fewest. A further reported finding was that TCR beta sequences accurately predicted the HLA-A and HLA-B alleles for most subjects in the first cohort. HLA typing was unavailable for some donors at each locus, so association tests used only the typed subset. Compared with the approximately 600-donor mean, donors in an Asian-associated ancestry cluster had fewer N-insertions in productive TCRs, according to a later genetic analysis. Broadly in line with IMGT annotations, most TCR beta V segments showed up in productive rearrangements about 87% or about 30% of the time in an earlier analysis of roughly 590 of the donors. Correlated functional status among segregating V segments might be attributable to linkage disequilibrium, but an unknown experimental factor could not be ruled out. A cluster of highly shared sequence variants was judged likely to represent a technical artifact of the sequencing pipeline.

The clonotype was recovered from a boy aged 2 to 10 in good health and CMV-seronegative. The chain uses TRBV7-2 and TRBJ2-1; the D gene identity is not certain. Sequencing was performed on PBMCs. The encoded CDR3 is CASSLELSDEQFF. In nucleotides, the sequence is TGTGCCAGCAGCTTAGAATTATCGGATGAGCAGTTCTTC.